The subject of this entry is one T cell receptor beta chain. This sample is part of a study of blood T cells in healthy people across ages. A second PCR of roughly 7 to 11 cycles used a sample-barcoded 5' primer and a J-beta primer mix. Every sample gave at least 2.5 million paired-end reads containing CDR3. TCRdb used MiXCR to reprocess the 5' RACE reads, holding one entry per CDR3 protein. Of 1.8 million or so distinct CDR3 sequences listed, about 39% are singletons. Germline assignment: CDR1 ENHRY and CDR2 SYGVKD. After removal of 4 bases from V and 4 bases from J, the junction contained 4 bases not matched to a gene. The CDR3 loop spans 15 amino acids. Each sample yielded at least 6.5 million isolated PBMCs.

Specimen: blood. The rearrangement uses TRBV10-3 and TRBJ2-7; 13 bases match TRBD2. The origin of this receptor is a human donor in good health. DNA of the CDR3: TGTGCCATCAGTGGCACTAGCGGGGGGGTTTACGAGCAGTACTTC. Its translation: CAISGTSGGVYEQYF.